The 20 T cell receptor beta chains below were found in one sample sequenced in a study of siplizumab effects on memory and regulatory T cells. Libraries were prepared by immunoSEQ multiplex PCR; TCRdb keeps only in-frame clonotypes and omits some of them. The data hold roughly 100,000 clones, with 93% observed a single time. Sequencing used CD4+ T cells sorted from blood. Every receptor here comes from a human donor in good health.

The chain is built from TRBV4-2 and TRBJ1-1; no firm D call. CDR3 size: 15 residues. V shed 3 bases and J shed 1 base, with 12 bases lying between them. Germline V gene lookup returns CDR1 LGHNA and CDR2 YNFKEQ. CDR3 in DNA: TGTGCCAGCAGCCAGCCCCAAGGAGGGAACACTGAAGCTTTCTTT. It specifies CASSQPQGGNTEAFF.

This sequence joins TRBV23-1 and TRBJ2-5; possible D gene TRBD1, 5 bases. TRBV23-1 qualifies as an ORF whose function is uncertain. CDR3 length equals 17 residues. The V and J ends lost 0 bases and 5 bases respectively, with 19 bases between them. DNA for the CDR3: TGCGCCAGCAGTCAATCTGGAAGGGGTCTCAAACGGGAGACCCAGTACTTC. This translates into CASSQSGRGLKRETQYF.

The CDR3 loop is CASSFGGRETQYF. Written as DNA, the CDR3 is TGTGCCAGCAGCTTTGGGGGCCGCGAGACCCAGTACTTC. The chain joins TRBV11-1 to TRBJ2-5; maybe TRBD1 (6 bases). The V end was cut by 3 bases, the J end by 5 bases, with 10 bases between. The CDR3 spans 13 residues. CDR1 and CDR2 (germline): SGHAT, FQDESV (reference sequence).

This rearrangement joins TRBV2 to TRBJ2-1; perhaps TRBD1 as D (5 bases). The germline CDR1 and CDR2 sequences are SNHLY and FYNNEI. The CDR3 has 16 residues. Trimming took off 3 bases at V and 5 bases at J, with 17 bases between the two ends. In DNA form, the CDR3 reads TGTGCCAGCAGTGAGGTAGGGCAGGGCCATAACAATGAGCAGTTCTTC. Its translation is CASSEVGQGHNNEQFF.

This clone was counted a single time. The V gene is TRBV28, the J gene TRBJ2-2; 15 positions agree with TRBD2. V was clipped by 6 bases and J by 4 bases; unmatched bases: 6. The germline gives CDR1 MDHEN, CDR2 SYDVKM. The CDR3 sequence is 17 residues long. CDR3 in amino acids: CASRGGLAGGGTGELFF. The CDR3 DNA reads TGTGCCAGCAGGGGGGGACTAGCGGGAGGAGGCACCGGGGAGCTGTTTTTT.

The V gene is TRBV5-4, the J gene TRBJ2-1; 7 bases agree with TRBD2. V lost 0 bases and J lost 8; bases outside the gene matches: 8. This CDR3 is built from 15 residues. The germline V gene encodes CDR1 SGHNT and CDR2 YYREEE (reference sequence). CDR3 nucleotide sequence: TGTGCCAGCAGCTTGGGGGGAGGGCCTTTCGATGAGCAGTTCTTC. Protein sequence: CASSLGGGPFDEQFF.

V is TRBV5-6 and J is TRBJ1-4; the D is unclear. Germline V gene data show CDR1 as SGHDT and CDR2 as YYEEEE. This CDR3 region has 14 residues. V was clipped by 4 bases and J by 5 bases, with 12 bases between them. As DNA, the CDR3 is TGTGCCAGCAGCCACGGATCTTTGAATGAAAAACTGTTTTTT. The encoded protein is CASSHGSLNEKLFF.

This clone has just one count. The rearrangement uses TRBV4-2 and TRBJ2-7, with a possible D match to TRBD1 (5 bases). Germline loops: CDR1 LGHNA, CDR2 YNFKEQ. Trimming stripped 0 bases from V and 4 bases from J, with 13 bases between. The CDR3 covers 15 residues. The CDR3 region has the DNA TGTGCCAGCAGCCAAGATCTAACAGGCCGTTACGAGCAGTACTTC. This sequence encodes CASSQDLTGRYEQYF.

This sequence joins TRBV28 and TRBJ2-5, with D possibly being TRBD1 (6 bases). CDR3 length equals 15 residues. The V end lost 5 bases, the J end lost 2 bases, and 15 bases lay between the germline ends. Per the germline V gene, CDR1 is MDHEN and CDR2 is SYDVKM. The CDR3 bases are TGTGCCAGCAGTGAAGTACAGGGAGTGCAAGAGACCCAGTACTTC. It translates to CASSEVQGVQETQYF.

This rearrangement joins TRBV18 to TRBJ1-5; 8 bases are a match to TRBD1. The V gene end was trimmed by 2 bases and the J gene end by 3 bases; junction bases not matched to a gene: 3. In germline, CDR1 is KGHSH, CDR2 LQKENI. The CDR3 is made up of 15 amino acids. The CDR3 loop is CASSPLQGDNQPQHF. The CDR3 nucleotides read TGTGCCAGCTCACCATTACAGGGGGACAATCAGCCCCAGCATTTT. Combining the CDR3 with reference TRBV18 and TRBJ1-5 gives the whole variable domain NAGVMQNPRHLVRRRGQEARLRCSPMKGHSHVYWYRQLPEEGLKFMVYLQKENIIDESGMPKERFSAEFPKEGPSILRIQQVVRGDSAAYFCASSPLQGDNQPQHFGDGTRLSIL.

The chain has TRBV19 and TRBJ2-2, with D hard to call. Trimming pared 3 bases from V and 4 bases from J, leaving 6 bases between. Looked up from germline, CDR1 is LNHDA and CDR2 is SQIVND (reference sequence). The CDR3 loop spans 13 amino acids. The CDR3 DNA is TGTGCCAGTAGTATCCACAGCACCGGGGAGCTGTTTTTT. It encodes CASSIHSTGELFF.

The chain combines TRBV19 with TRBJ2-3; the D is unclear. The germline V and J ends were trimmed by 9 bases and 0 bases, with 16 bases remaining between them. The V gene's germline CDR1 is LNHDA and CDR2 SQIVND (reference sequence). The CDR3 spans 15 residues. The CDR3 loop is CASTLRSTSTDTQYF. CDR3 bases: TGTGCCAGCACCTTAAGGTCGACAAGCACAGATACGCAGTATTTT.

The sample holds a few counts of this clone. V gene TRBV27 combines with J gene TRBJ1-6, with D unresolved. CDR3 size: 10 residues. V lost 7 bases and J 14 bases, leaving 9 bases between the germline ends. In germline, CDR1 is MNHEY, CDR2 SMNVEV (reference sequence). In nucleotides, the CDR3 is TGTGCCAGCACCCCCCAATCCCTCCACTTT. It yields the protein CASTPQSLHF.

This rearrangement joins TRBV20-1 to TRBJ1-1; D gene ambiguous. CDR3 length: 10 residues. The germline V gene has CDR1 DFQATT and CDR2 SNEGSKA (reference sequence). V gave up 6 bases and J gave up 7 bases, with 9 bases separating them. The chain's CDR3 is CSAYRFEAFF. Written as DNA, the CDR3 is TGCAGTGCATACAGATTTGAAGCTTTCTTT.

This sequence joins TRBV5-5 and TRBJ1-4; 10 nucleotides line up with TRBD1. The CDR3 extends over 17 amino acids. The germline gives CDR1 SGHKS, CDR2 YYEKEE (reference sequence). Trimming cost V 0 bases and J 6 bases; bases outside gene matches: 8. This CDR3 reads CASSLVKRTGGHEKLFF. CDR3 coding DNA: TGTGCCAGCAGCTTGGTGAAGCGGACAGGGGGTCATGAAAAACTGTTTTTT.

The V gene is TRBV5-5, the J gene TRBJ2-5; TRBD2 matches 9 bases. The J segment lost 1 base and the V segment lost 0 bases, leaving 4 bases of the junction unmatched. Germline assignment: CDR1 SGHKS and CDR2 YYEKEE (reference sequence). The CDR3 runs 16 residues. The CDR3: CASSLALAGSQETQYF. The DNA for the CDR3 is TGTGCCAGCAGCTTGGCCCTAGCGGGATCCCAAGAGACCCAGTACTTC. Full variable domain (missing parts from reference TRBV5-5 and TRBJ2-5): DAGVTQSPTHLIKTRGQQVTLRCSPISGHKSVSWYQQVLGQGPQFIFQYYEKEERGRGNFPDRFSARQFPNYSSELNVNALLLGDSALYLCASSLALAGSQETQYFGPGTRLLVL.

The V gene is TRBV15, the J gene TRBJ1-2; D not resolved. The CDR3 spans 14 residues. Germline V gives CDR1 LNHNV, CDR2 YYDKDF (reference sequence). V was clipped by 0 bases and J by 4 bases, with 9 bases between them. CDR3 in amino acids: CATSRDPGVYGYTF. The CDR3 region has the DNA TGTGCCACCAGCAGAGATCCTGGTGTCTATGGCTACACCTTC.

J is TRBJ2-1 and V is TRBV10-2; D might be TRBD1 (6 bases). This CDR3 spans 12 amino acids. V gave up 7 bases and J gave up 7 bases, with 11 bases separating them. Germline CDR1 WSHSY, CDR2 SAAADI. CDR3 in amino acids: CASIRQGNEQFF. CDR3 bases: TGCGCCAGCATTCGCCAGGGGAATGAGCAGTTCTTC.

The genes are TRBV25-1 and TRBJ1-3; D is uncertain. The CDR3 length is 15 residues. In germline, CDR1 is MGHDK, CDR2 SYGVNS. Trimming stripped 4 bases from V and 0 bases from J, with 10 bases between. The CDR3 reads CASSGFRNSGNTIYF. CDR3 in DNA: TGTGCCAGCAGTGGCTTCCGCAACTCTGGAAACACCATATATTTT.

This chain links TRBV7-6 with TRBJ1-1, with D unresolved. Germline lookup yields CDR1 SGHVS and CDR2 FNYEAQ. V was pared by 6 bases and J by 1 base, with 18 bases between. The CDR3 contains 16 residues. The CDR3 DNA is TGTGCCAGCAGATCGGATGTGGGGTCTTCGAACACTGAAGCTTTCTTT. It codes for CASRSDVGSSNTEAFF.